Shown below are 4 T cell receptor beta chains from a single sample sequenced in a study of blood T cell repertoires in COVID-19 (dated by TCRdb to about 2020). Libraries were constructed by the immunoSEQ multiplex PCR assay. This is the immuneACCESS table as TCRdb keeps it, with only in-frame sequences that have V and J called. A part of the clones is gone; compared with another copy, unresolved V genes explain less than half, and the rest is unexplained. A total of approximately 180,000 clones appear in this sample, over 80% of them only once. The ten largest clones add up to around 6.3% of the sample. The specimen sequenced was peripheral blood. The receptor source for this set is a woman between 40 and 50 years old with COVID-19, enrolled during active disease.

This rearrangement joins TRBV7-9 to TRBJ2-7, with a weak D call TRBD1 (5 bases). Trimming removed 6 bases from V and 5 bases from J, with 14 bases in between. The CDR3 totals 13 residues. From germline, CDR1 is SEHNR and CDR2 FQNEAQ (reference sequence). CDR3 residues: CASRTAGGDEQYF. The CDR3 DNA is TGTGCCAGCAGGACAGCCGGTGGGGACGAGCAGTACTTC.

Turning to this clone: One junction end disagrees with the germline gene, perhaps due to a read error. V is TRBV7-7 and J is TRBJ1-1, with 8 bases fitting TRBD1. The length of the CDR3 is 14 residues. CDR1 is SSHAT and CDR2 is FNYEAQ in the germline V gene (reference sequence). Written as DNA, the CDR3 is TGTGCTAGCAGCTTGGGAGACAGGGGCCATGAAGCTTTCTTT. Protein product: CASSLGDRGHEAFF.

For the CDR3, the DNA is TGTGCCAGCAGCCCCGCGGGAGCGGGGGGGAACGAGCAGTACTTC. Its translation: CASSPAGAGGNEQYF. J is TRBJ2-7 and V is TRBV5-6; 10 nucleotides agree with TRBD2. CDR3 length: 15 residues. Germline V gives CDR1 SGHDT, CDR2 YYEEEE. The trim removed 4 bases at V and 5 bases at J, leaving 9 bases unmatched.

The chain employs TRBV10-2 and TRBJ1-5; no clear D gene. The CDR3 has 14 amino acids. Looked up from germline, CDR1 is WSHSY and CDR2 is SAAADI. Trimming removed 3 bases at V and 1 base at J, with 7 bases between. The CDR3 region has the DNA TGCGCCAGCAGTGAATCGGGGAGCAATCAGCCCCAGCATTTT. Amino acids: CASSESGSNQPQHF.